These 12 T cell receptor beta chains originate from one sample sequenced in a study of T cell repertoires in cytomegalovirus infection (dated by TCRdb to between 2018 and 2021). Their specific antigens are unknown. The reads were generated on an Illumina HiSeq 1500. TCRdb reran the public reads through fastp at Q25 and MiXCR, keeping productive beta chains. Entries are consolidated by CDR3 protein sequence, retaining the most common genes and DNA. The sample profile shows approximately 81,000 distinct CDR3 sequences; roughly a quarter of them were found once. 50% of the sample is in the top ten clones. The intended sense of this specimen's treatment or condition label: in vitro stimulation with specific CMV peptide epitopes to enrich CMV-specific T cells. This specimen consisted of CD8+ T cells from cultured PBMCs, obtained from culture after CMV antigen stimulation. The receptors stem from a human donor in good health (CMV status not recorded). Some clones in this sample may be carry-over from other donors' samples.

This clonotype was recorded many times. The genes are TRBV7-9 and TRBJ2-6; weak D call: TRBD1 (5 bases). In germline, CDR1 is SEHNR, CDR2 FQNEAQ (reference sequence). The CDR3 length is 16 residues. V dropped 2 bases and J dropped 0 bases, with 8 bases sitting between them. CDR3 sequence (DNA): TGTGCCAGCAGCTTACCCCAGGGCTCTGGGGCCAACGTCCTGACTTTC. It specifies CASSLPQGSGANVLTF.

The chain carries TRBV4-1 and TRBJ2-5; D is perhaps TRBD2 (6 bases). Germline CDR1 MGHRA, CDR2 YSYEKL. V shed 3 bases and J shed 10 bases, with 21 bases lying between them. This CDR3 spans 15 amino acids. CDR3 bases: TGCGCCAGCAGCCACGCATCCGGGAGAGATCAGGGCCAGTACTTC. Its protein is CASSHASGRDQGQYF.

The CDR3 nucleotides are TGTGCCAGCAGTCCGGGGCCCCTTTGGCAGTTCTTC. This encodes CASSPGPLWQFF. The chain couples TRBV12-3 or TRBV12-4 to TRBJ2-1; the D gene could be TRBD1 or TRBD2 (5 bases each). The CDR3 loop spans 12 amino acids. V was trimmed by 5 bases and J by 12 bases, leaving 14 bases between them.

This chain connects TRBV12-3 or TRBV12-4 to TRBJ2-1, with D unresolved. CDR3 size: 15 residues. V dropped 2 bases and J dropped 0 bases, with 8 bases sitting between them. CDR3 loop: CASSLRLSSYNEQFF. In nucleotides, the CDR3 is TGTGCCAGCAGTTTAAGACTGAGCTCCTACAATGAGCAGTTCTTC.

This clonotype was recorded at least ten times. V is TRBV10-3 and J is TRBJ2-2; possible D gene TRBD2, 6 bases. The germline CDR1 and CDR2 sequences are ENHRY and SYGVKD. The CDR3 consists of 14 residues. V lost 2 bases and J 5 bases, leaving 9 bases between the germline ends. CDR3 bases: TGTGCCATCAGTGAGGCGGGGATTACCGGGGAGCTGTTTTTT. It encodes CAISEAGITGELFF.

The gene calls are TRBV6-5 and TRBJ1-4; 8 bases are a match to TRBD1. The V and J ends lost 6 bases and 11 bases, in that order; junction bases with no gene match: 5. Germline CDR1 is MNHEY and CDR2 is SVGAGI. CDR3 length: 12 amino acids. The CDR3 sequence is CASRFTGGKLFF. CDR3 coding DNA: TGTGCCAGCAGATTTACAGGGGGTAAACTGTTTTTT.

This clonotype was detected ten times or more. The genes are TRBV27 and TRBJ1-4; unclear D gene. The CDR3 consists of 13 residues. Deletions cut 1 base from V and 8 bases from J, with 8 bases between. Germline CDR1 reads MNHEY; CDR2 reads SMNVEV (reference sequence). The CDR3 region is CASSLWGNEKLFF. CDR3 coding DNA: TGTGCCAGCAGTTTATGGGGAAACGAAAAACTGTTTTTT.

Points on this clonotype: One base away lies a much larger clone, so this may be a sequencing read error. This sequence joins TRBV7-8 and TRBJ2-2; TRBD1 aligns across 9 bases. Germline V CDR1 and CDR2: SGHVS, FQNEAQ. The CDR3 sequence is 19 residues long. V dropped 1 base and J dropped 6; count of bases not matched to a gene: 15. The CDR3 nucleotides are TGTGCCAGCAGCTTAGAATGGAGGGACAGGGTTACGGGCGCCGGGGAGCTGTTTTTT. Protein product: CASSLEWRDRVTGAGELFF.

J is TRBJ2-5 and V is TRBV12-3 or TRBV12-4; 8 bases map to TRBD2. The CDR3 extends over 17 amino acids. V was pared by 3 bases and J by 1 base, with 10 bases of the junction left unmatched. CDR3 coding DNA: TGTGCCAGCAGTTTTCGTGGCTCGGGGGGGCTCCAAGAGACCCAGTACTTC. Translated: CASSFRGSGGLQETQYF.

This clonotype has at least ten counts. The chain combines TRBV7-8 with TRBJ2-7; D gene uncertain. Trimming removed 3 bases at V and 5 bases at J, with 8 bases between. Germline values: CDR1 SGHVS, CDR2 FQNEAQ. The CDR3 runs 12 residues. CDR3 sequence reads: CASSFGPDEQYF. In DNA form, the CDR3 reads TGTGCCAGCAGCTTTGGACCCGACGAGCAGTACTTC.

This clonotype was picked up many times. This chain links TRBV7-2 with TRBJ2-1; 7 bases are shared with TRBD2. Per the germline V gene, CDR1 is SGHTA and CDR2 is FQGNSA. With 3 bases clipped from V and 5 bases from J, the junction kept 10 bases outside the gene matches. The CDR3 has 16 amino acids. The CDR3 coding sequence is TGTGCCAGCAGCTTCCCCCTCGAGGGAGGGGACAATGAGCAGTTCTTC. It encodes CASSFPLEGGDNEQFF.

In DNA form, the CDR3 reads TGTGCCAGCAGCCCGAGCCCTGAGACTAGCGGGGGCCGGAGAGAGACCCAGTACTTC. Translation gives CASSPSPETSGGRRETQYF. The rearrangement joins TRBV7-9 to TRBJ2-5; 12 bases agree with TRBD2. With 5 bases clipped from V and 4 bases from J, the junction kept 17 bases outside the gene matches. The CDR3 spans 19 residues. The V gene's germline CDR1 is SEHNR and CDR2 FQNEAQ (reference sequence). Combining the CDR3 with reference TRBV7-9 and TRBJ2-5 gives the whole variable domain DTGVSQNPRHKITKRGQNVTFRCDPISEHNRLYWYRQTLGQGPEFLTYFQNEAQLEKSRLLSDRFSAERPKGSFSTLEIQRTEQGDSAMYLCASSPSPETSGGRRETQYFGPGTRLLVL.